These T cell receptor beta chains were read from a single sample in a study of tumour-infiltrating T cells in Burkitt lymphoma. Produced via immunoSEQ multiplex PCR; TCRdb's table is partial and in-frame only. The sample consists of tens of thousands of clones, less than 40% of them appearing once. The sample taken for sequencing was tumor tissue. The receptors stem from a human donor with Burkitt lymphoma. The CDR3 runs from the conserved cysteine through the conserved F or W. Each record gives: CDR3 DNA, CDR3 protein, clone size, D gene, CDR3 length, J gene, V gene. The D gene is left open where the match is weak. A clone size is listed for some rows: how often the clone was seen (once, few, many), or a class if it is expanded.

DNA: TGTGCCAGCAGCCGACGGAACCTAGGGAGGTTTGAAAAACTGTTTTTT; CDR3: CASSRRNLGRFEKLFF; size: -; D: -; length: 16; J: TRBJ1-4; V: TRBV7-9
DNA: TGTGCCAGTAGTCGCTCTAACAGGGAAGGGCAGTACTTC; CDR3: CASSRSNREGQYF; size: -; D: -; length: 13; J: TRBJ2-7; V: TRBV19
DNA: TGTGCCACCTTAGACGCCGCAGAGACCCAGTACTTC; CDR3: CATLDAAETQYF; size: -; D: -; length: 12; J: TRBJ2-5; V: TRBV10-3
DNA: TGTGCCAATAGTTGGGCAGGGGTGGCCACTGAAGCTTTCTTT; CDR3: CANSWAGVATEAFF; size: -; D: -; length: 14; J: TRBJ1-1; V: TRBV19
DNA: TGCGCCAGCAGCTTGGTTGCGGGGGGCCCCCCGAATGAGCAGTTCTTC; CDR3: CASSLVAGGPPNEQFF; size: few; D: TRBD2; length: 16; J: TRBJ2-1; V: TRBV5-1
DNA: TGTGCCAGTGAAGCCGTGCCCGGGGAGCTGTTTTTT; CDR3: CASEAVPGELFF; size: few; D: -; length: 12; J: TRBJ2-2; V: TRBV5-8
DNA: TGTGCTAGTGGTTTGGGTAGCCGCACAGATACGCAGTATTTT; CDR3: CASGLGSRTDTQYF; size: -; D: -; length: 14; J: TRBJ2-3; V: TRBV12-5
DNA: TGCGCCAGCAGCTTGGGTACGGCCGTATTCCACGAGCAGTACTTC; CDR3: CASSLGTAVFHEQYF; size: -; D: -; length: 15; J: TRBJ2-7; V: TRBV5-1
DNA: TGTGCCAGCAGCATGGACAGGGCTGGAAACACCATATATTTT; CDR3: CASSMDRAGNTIYF; size: few; D: TRBD1; length: 14; J: TRBJ1-3; V: TRBV5-4
DNA: TGTGCCAGCTCACCAGAGGGGCGGCAGCCCCAGCATTTT; CDR3: CASSPEGRQPQHF; size: once; D: -; length: 13; J: TRBJ1-5; V: TRBV18
DNA: TGTGCCAGCAGTGAATCGGACGGCGGGTTCTCTGAAGCTTTCTTT; CDR3: CASSESDGGFSEAFF; size: few; D: -; length: 15; J: TRBJ1-1; V: TRBV25-1
DNA: TGTGCCATCAGTCCGCGGGACGGCGAAGCTTTCTTT; CDR3: CAISPRDGEAFF; size: -; D: -; length: 12; J: TRBJ1-1; V: TRBV10-3
DNA: TGTGCCAGTATCAGGGGGGGCACTGAAGCTTTCTTT; CDR3: CASIRGGTEAFF; size: -; D: TRBD1; length: 12; J: TRBJ1-1; V: TRBV2
DNA: TGTGCCACCAGCAGAGGCGGGACAGATAATGAAAAACTGTTTTTT; CDR3: CATSRGGTDNEKLFF; size: -; D: TRBD1; length: 15; J: TRBJ1-4; V: TRBV15
DNA: TGTGCCAGCAGCTTGGGGACGGGACTTCGCAACACTGAAGCTTTCTTT; CDR3: CASSLGTGLRNTEAFF; size: -; D: -; length: 16; J: TRBJ1-1; V: TRBV5-6
DNA: TGTGCCAGCAGTTTCGGGCCCCAGCATTTT; CDR3: CASSFGPQHF; size: -; D: -; length: 10; J: TRBJ1-5; V: TRBV28
DNA: TGTGCCAGCAGCGTAGGCGGAGGACTGAACACTGAAGCTTTCTTT; CDR3: CASSVGGGLNTEAFF; size: few; D: -; length: 15; J: TRBJ1-1; V: TRBV9
DNA: TGTGCCAGCAGCGTAGGCCTTGGACAGGCCCAACTTAACTATGGCTACACCTTC; CDR3: CASSVGLGQAQLNYGYTF; size: -; D: TRBD1; length: 18; J: TRBJ1-2; V: TRBV9
DNA: TGCGCCAGCAGCTTGTCCCCCGGGAACACTGAAGCTTTCTTT; CDR3: CASSLSPGNTEAFF; size: few; D: -; length: 14; J: TRBJ1-1; V: TRBV5-1
DNA: TGTGCCAGCAGTGTCTTCATAAGCTCCTACGAGCAGTACTTC; CDR3: CASSVFISSYEQYF; size: -; D: -; length: 14; J: TRBJ2-7; V: TRBV6-1
DNA: TGTGCCAGCAGTTTGTCGACAGGCCAAAATAATTCACCCCTCCACTTT; CDR3: CASSLSTGQNNSPLHF; size: -; D: -; length: 16; J: TRBJ1-6; V: TRBV27
DNA: TGTGCCAGTTGCGTTACCGGGACATCAAACTATGGCTACACCTTC; CDR3: CASCVTGTSNYGYTF; size: -; D: -; length: 15; J: TRBJ1-2; V: TRBV19
DNA: TGTGCCAGCAGGGCGACGAACTATGGCTACACCTTC; CDR3: CASRATNYGYTF; size: -; D: -; length: 12; J: TRBJ1-2; V: TRBV2
DNA: TGTGCCACCGTTAGGCAAGGGGCGGAGGGCTACACCTTC; CDR3: CATVRQGAEGYTF; size: -; D: -; length: 13; J: TRBJ1-2; V: TRBV10-3
DNA: TGCGCCAGCAGCTTGGCGCATGACAGGCGGGAGACCCAGTACTTC; CDR3: CASSLAHDRRETQYF; size: -; D: -; length: 15; J: TRBJ2-5; V: TRBV5-1
DNA: TGTGCCAGCAGCGATAGCGGGGGAGAGACCCAGTACTTC; CDR3: CASSDSGGETQYF; size: -; D: TRBD2; length: 13; J: TRBJ2-5; V: TRBV7-3
DNA: TGTGCCAGCAGCCAAGATGATGGCCAGGTCTACGAGCAGTACTTC; CDR3: CASSQDDGQVYEQYF; size: -; D: -; length: 15; J: TRBJ2-7; V: TRBV4-2
DNA: TGTGCCAGCAGCTCCGCTCCAGGGGGACAGGGCGATGAAAAACTGTTTTTT; CDR3: CASSSAPGGQGDEKLFF; size: few; D: TRBD1; length: 17; J: TRBJ1-4; V: TRBV7-9
DNA: TGTGCCAGCAGTGAAACAGGGGGCAGAGAAAAACTGTTTTTT; CDR3: CASSETGGREKLFF; size: -; D: TRBD1; length: 14; J: TRBJ1-4; V: TRBV6-1
DNA: TGTGCCAGCAGTGAAGCGAGGATTGGCTGGGGCCAAGAGACCCAGTACTTC; CDR3: CASSEARIGWGQETQYF; size: few; D: -; length: 17; J: TRBJ2-5; V: TRBV6-1
DNA: TGCGCCAGCAGCCAAGATACCAGGGGAGGCGAGCAGTACTTC; CDR3: CASSQDTRGGEQYF; size: -; D: -; length: 14; J: TRBJ2-7; V: TRBV4-1
DNA: TGTGCCATCAGTGGGGGACCGCATAATTCACCCCTCCACTTT; CDR3: CAISGGPHNSPLHF; size: few; D: -; length: 14; J: TRBJ1-6; V: TRBV10-3
DNA: TGTGCCACCAGCCGAAGCCTTGGGGGGGGGCAGTACTTC; CDR3: CATSRSLGGGQYF; size: -; D: TRBD2; length: 13; J: TRBJ2-7; V: TRBV15
DNA: TGTGCCAGTAGTATCCGACAGGCAGGCGCGGATACGCAGTATTTT; CDR3: CASSIRQAGADTQYF; size: -; D: -; length: 15; J: TRBJ2-3; V: TRBV19
DNA: TGTGCCGGGGGGAACACTGAAGCTTTCTTT; CDR3: CAGGNTEAFF; size: -; D: -; length: 10; J: TRBJ1-1; V: TRBV7-9
DNA: TGTGCCACCAGCGGAGCTTGGCCGTCGAACACTGAAGCTTTCTTT; CDR3: CATSGAWPSNTEAFF; size: -; D: -; length: 15; J: TRBJ1-1; V: TRBV15
DNA: TGTGCCAGCAGCTTGGCCGGTGAGGGTTATGGCTACACCTTC; CDR3: CASSLAGEGYGYTF; size: -; D: -; length: 14; J: TRBJ1-2; V: TRBV5-6
DNA: TGTGCCAGCAGCCATGAGCTAGGGGGGGACACCGGGGAGCTGTTTTTT; CDR3: CASSHELGGDTGELFF; size: few; D: -; length: 16; J: TRBJ2-2; V: TRBV4-2
DNA: TGTGCCAGCAGCTCCCTCCCGGGTTCCTACGAGCAGTACTTC; CDR3: CASSSLPGSYEQYF; size: -; D: -; length: 14; J: TRBJ2-7; V: TRBV7-6
DNA: TGTGCCAGCAGTCCCAGCTCCTACAATGAGCAGTTCTTC; CDR3: CASSPSSYNEQFF; size: few; D: -; length: 13; J: TRBJ2-1; V: TRBV13